The 31 T cell receptor beta chains reported below all come from one sample, sequenced in a study of T-cell memory formation after mild COVID-19. Using its own MiXCR run on the 5' RACE reads, TCRdb lists one record per CDR3 protein. This table holds approximately 150,000 distinct CDR3 sequences, 15% to 20% found once. Sequencing was performed on PBMCs or a T cell subset sorted from them (not recorded which). Every receptor here comes from an adult woman who had mild COVID-19 (a few samples of this study predate the infection). Cell type and time point are not known.

J is TRBJ2-7 and V is TRBV24-1; D may be TRBD2 (6 bases). The ends were cut back, 5 bases at V and 2 bases at J, with 12 bases in the middle. CDR1 KGHDR and CDR2 SFDVKD come from the germline V gene. This CDR3 has 14 amino acids. The CDR3 DNA sequence: TGTGCCACCAGTGGGGGGACTGCCACCTACGAGCAGTACTTC. Protein: CATSGGTATYEQYF.

The chain uses TRBV24-1 and TRBJ2-1; 12 nucleotides agree with TRBD1. Trimming removed 3 bases from V and 4 bases from J; junction bases left unmatched: 3. Per the germline V gene, CDR1 is KGHDR and CDR2 is SFDVKD. The CDR3 covers 16 residues. Here the CDR3 reads CATSDPGQGAYNEQFF. For the CDR3, the DNA is TGTGCCACCAGTGATCCGGGACAGGGGGCGTACAATGAGCAGTTCTTC.

Note on this clonotype: Relative to the germline gene, one junction end is altered; a read error may explain this. The V call is TRBV5-1, the J call TRBJ2-7; TRBD1 aligns across 7 bases. Germline CDR1 is SGHRS and CDR2 is YFSETQ. The CDR3 spans 12 residues. The CDR3 loop is CASSSGQSSEVF. CDR3 in DNA: TGCGCCAGCAGCTCGGGACAGTCGAGCGAAGTCTTC.

The CDR3 loop is CASSIGWGNTEAFF. CDR3 DNA: TGTGCCAGTAGTATAGGATGGGGAAACACTGAAGCTTTCTTT. The chain combines TRBV19 with TRBJ1-1; D unresolved. Deletions cut 1 base from V and 2 bases from J, with 8 bases between. The CDR3 runs 14 residues. Germline V CDR1 and CDR2: LNHDA, SQIVND (reference sequence). The full variable domain, in which reference TRBV19 and TRBJ1-1 provide the parts outside the CDR3, is DGGITQSPKYLFRKEGQNVTLSCEQNLNHDAMYWYRQDPGQGLRLIYYSQIVNDFQKGDIAEGYSVSREKKESFPLTVTSAQKNPTAFYLCASSIGWGNTEAFFGQGTRLTVV.

This rearrangement joins TRBV10-3 to TRBJ1-1, with D tentatively TRBD1 (5 bases). The germline CDR1 and CDR2 sequences are ENHRY and SYGVKD. Trimming stripped 0 bases from V and 1 base from J, with 9 bases between. The CDR3 covers 15 residues. The DNA of the CDR3 is TGTGCCATCAGTGAGTCAAGGGGATGGAACACTGAAGCTTTCTTT. Protein: CAISESRGWNTEAFF.

This sequence joins TRBV4-1 and TRBJ1-3, with D tentatively TRBD1 (6 bases). CDR1 is MGHRA and CDR2 is YSYEKL in the germline V gene. Between the trimmed V and J ends, which lost 1 base and 4 bases, there was a span of 8 bases. This CDR3 is built from 14 residues. Here the CDR3 DNA reads TGCGCCAGCAGCCAAGCAGGGGCGGGAAACACCATATATTTT. Translating gives CASSQAGAGNTIYF.

The chain joins TRBV7-6 to TRBJ2-5; the match to TRBD2 covers 9 bases. CDR3 length: 14 amino acids. Germline V gene lookup returns CDR1 SGHVS and CDR2 FNYEAQ. The V and J ends lost 5 bases and 4 bases, in that order; junction bases with no gene match: 5. CDR3 bases: TGTGCCAGCAGCCCGACGACTAGCGGAGAGACCCAGTACTTC. Protein sequence: CASSPTTSGETQYF.

The rearrangement uses TRBV12-3 or TRBV12-4 and TRBJ2-7; 12 bases line up with TRBD1. The CDR3 consists of 15 residues. V trimming: 8 bases; J trimming: 7 bases; junction bases outside the gene matches: 12. CDR3 loop: CASRHSGTGGREQYF. The CDR3 nucleotides are TGTGCCAGCCGACACTCTGGGACAGGGGGCAGGGAGCAGTACTTC.

A single count supports this clonotype. This chain uses TRBV18 with TRBJ1-4; D not certain. This CDR3 contains 15 residues. Germline V gene lookup returns CDR1 KGHSH and CDR2 LQKENI. Trimming cost V 5 bases and J 0 bases, with 10 bases left between them. CDR3 DNA: TGTGCCAGCTCAGCCCAGAGTCCAACTAATGAAAAACTGTTTTTT. Translation gives CASSAQSPTNEKLFF.

This clonotype appeared many times. The chain links TRBV24-1 to TRBJ2-5, with a tentative D call TRBD1 (7 bases). There are 15 residues in the CDR3. Germline CDR1 KGHDR, CDR2 SFDVKD. Trimming shortened V by 7 bases and J by 5 bases, and 19 bases separated the two germline ends. This CDR3 reads CATSVNQGGSETQYF. As DNA, the CDR3 is TGTGCCACCAGCGTAAATCAGGGGGGCAGCGAGACCCAGTACTTC.

The chain carries TRBV24-1 and TRBJ2-1, with 13 positions matching TRBD2. Germline CDR1 is KGHDR and CDR2 is SFDVKD. The CDR3 loop spans 14 amino acids. J lost 10 bases, V lost 8 bases, and 7 bases had no gene match. The CDR3 loop is CATMTSGRLNEQFF. CDR3 coding DNA: TGTGCCACCATGACTAGCGGGAGGCTAAACGAGCAGTTCTTC.

The gene calls are TRBV7-2 and TRBJ2-1; possible D gene TRBD2, 6 bases. The CDR3 loop spans 16 amino acids. Between the trimmed V and J ends, which lost 1 base and 2 bases, there was a span of 12 bases. Germline V lookup: CDR1 SGHTA, CDR2 FQGNSA. Written as DNA, the CDR3 is TGTGCCAGCAGCTTAGAAGGAGGGAGGACCTACAATGAGCAGTTCTTC. It is translated as CASSLEGGRTYNEQFF.

This clonotype came up a few times. The V call is TRBV6-5, the J call TRBJ1-6; D is unresolved. The ends were cut back, 6 bases at V and 13 bases at J, with 22 bases in the middle. The CDR3 is 15 amino acids. Germline values: CDR1 MNHEY, CDR2 SVGAGI. CDR3 coding DNA: TGTGCCAGCAGCCAGATCAGGCTTCGCCCGCTCCCCCTCCACTTT. Its translation is CASSQIRLRPLPLHF.

The V call is TRBV20-1, the J call TRBJ1-5; no clear D. The CDR3 length is 14 residues. The V end was cut by 6 bases, the J end by 4 bases, with 16 bases between. Germline V gene sequence: CDR1 DFQATT, CDR2 SNEGSKA (reference sequence). CDR3 protein: CSALMGLKNQPQHF. The CDR3 DNA follows: TGCAGTGCCCTTATGGGGTTAAAGAATCAGCCCCAGCATTTT.

The rearrangement links TRBV9 to TRBJ1-6; no reliable D call. From germline, CDR1 is SGDLS and CDR2 YYNGEE. Trimming pared 0 bases from V and 6 bases from J, leaving 10 bases between. CDR3 length: 15 residues. CDR3 nucleotide sequence: TGTGCCAGCAGCGTAGCTGGGGTCGGTAATTCACCCCTCCACTTT. Amino acids: CASSVAGVGNSPLHF.

The rearrangement links TRBV20-1 to TRBJ1-6, with 8 bases fitting TRBD1. With V trimmed by 2 bases and J by 10 bases, 10 bases remained unmatched. This CDR3 comprises 15 residues. Germline V gene data show CDR1 as DFQATT and CDR2 as SNEGSKA (reference sequence). In DNA form, the CDR3 reads TGCAGTGCTAGAACGACCGGACAGGGCTCCTCACCCCTCCACTTT. Translation: CSARTTGQGSSPLHF.

The chain is built from TRBV21-1 and TRBJ2-7. TRBV21-1 is a pseudogene segment. The CDR3 is 12 amino acids. In nucleotides, the CDR3 is TGTGCCAGCAGCCCCAAGTCCTACGAGCAGTACTTC. Translation gives CASSPKSYEQYF.

The V gene is TRBV27, the J gene TRBJ1-2; tentatively, D is TRBD1 (6 bases). With 4 bases removed from V and 4 bases from J, the gap between germline ends came to 13 bases. The CDR3 consists of 14 residues. The germline gives CDR1 MNHEY, CDR2 SMNVEV (reference sequence). The CDR3 loop reads CASSSPGEVYGYTF. The CDR3 DNA reads TGTGCCAGCAGTTCACCAGGGGAGGTCTATGGCTACACCTTC.

In this sample, this clonotype turned up a few times. The chain couples TRBV12-3 or TRBV12-4 to TRBJ2-1; TRBD2 agrees at 7 bases. This CDR3 spans 14 amino acids. The junction had 10 bases not matched to a gene; V was cut back by 6 bases and J by 8 bases. CDR3 sequence: CASSLGLRDHEQFF. Here the CDR3 DNA reads TGTGCCAGCAGCTTGGGACTAAGAGACCATGAGCAGTTCTTC.

V and J are TRBV6-5 and TRBJ1-3; the match to TRBD1 covers 7 bases. Germline values: CDR1 MNHEY, CDR2 SVGAGI. There are 15 residues in the CDR3. Trimming took 7 bases from V and 1 from J; bases not matched to a gene: 7. CDR3 region: CASTGGQSSGNTIYF. The CDR3 DNA is TGTGCCAGCACGGGGGGACAGTCGTCTGGAAACACCATATATTTT.

The V gene is TRBV6-2 or TRBV6-3, the J gene TRBJ2-2, with D possibly being TRBD1 or TRBD2 (7 bases each). The CDR3 totals 16 residues. Trimming took 5 bases from V and 2 from J, leaving 15 bases between them. The germline CDR1 and CDR2 sequences are MNHEY and SVGEGT. The CDR3 region is CASSTTGRGNTGELFF. The CDR3, as DNA: TGTGCCAGCAGTACGACAGGGAGGGGCAACACCGGGGAGCTGTTTTTT.

This clonotype was seen more than once but under ten times. The chain carries TRBV29-1 and TRBJ2-7; a possible D gene is TRBD1 (6 bases). Germline-derived CDR1 and CDR2 are SQVTM and ANQGSEA. V lost 4 bases, J lost 0 bases, and 7 bases lay in between. This CDR3 is built from 12 residues. This CDR3 is CSVGTVSYEQYF. CDR3 bases: TGCAGCGTTGGGACAGTCTCCTACGAGCAGTACTTC.

There are a few counts of this clonotype. The chain combines TRBV7-9 with TRBJ2-5; 7 positions match TRBD1. CDR1 SEHNR and CDR2 FQNEAQ come from the germline V gene (reference sequence). V shed 4 bases, J shed 4 bases, and the junction held 6 bases outside the gene matches. This CDR3 comprises 14 residues. CDR3 in DNA: TGTGCCAGCAGCTCACGGACAGGAGGAGAGACCCAGTACTTC. Protein: CASSSRTGGETQYF.

The table lists this clonotype with a few counts. This chain links TRBV6-5 with TRBJ1-3, with 8 bases that match TRBD1. Looked up from germline, CDR1 is MNHEY and CDR2 is SVGAGI. J lost 0 bases, V lost 8 bases, and 9 bases had no gene match. This CDR3 contains 16 residues. The CDR3, as DNA: TGTGCCAGCCGTCGGACAGGGATCAGCTCTGGAAACACCATATATTTT. Protein: CASRRTGISSGNTIYF.

A few counts support this clonotype. The chain has TRBV5-1 and TRBJ2-7; 7 nucleotides match TRBD1. The CDR3 is 16 amino acids. The V gene end was trimmed by 4 bases and the J gene end by 1 base; junction bases not matched to a gene: 11. Germline V gives CDR1 SGHRS, CDR2 YFSETQ. CDR3 sequence reads: CASSPRWQGVSYEQYF. CDR3 DNA: TGCGCCAGCAGCCCAAGGTGGCAGGGGGTTTCCTACGAGCAGTACTTC.

The rearrangement links TRBV4-1 to TRBJ2-5; 10 bases match TRBD1. Germline CDR1 and CDR2: MGHRA and YSYEKL. The CDR3 extends over 15 amino acids. Trimming removed 5 bases from V and 3 bases from J; junction bases left unmatched: 6. The CDR3 DNA sequence: TGCGCCAGCAGCATCGGACAGGGGGGAAAAGAGACCCAGTACTTC. This translates into CASSIGQGGKETQYF.

In this sample, this clonotype turned up a few times. V is TRBV19 and J is TRBJ2-7; 9 nucleotides align to TRBD1. There are 15 residues in the CDR3. V was pared by 4 bases and J by 2 bases, with 6 bases of the junction left unmatched. In germline, CDR1 is LNHDA, CDR2 SQIVND (reference sequence). CDR3: CASSTSGTGPYEQYF. CDR3 coding DNA: TGTGCCAGTAGTACCTCCGGGACAGGGCCCTACGAGCAGTACTTC.

The gene calls are TRBV5-1 and TRBJ1-1; D uncertain. This CDR3 comprises 12 residues. Germline V gene sequence: CDR1 SGHRS, CDR2 YFSETQ. V shed 4 bases and J shed 3 bases, with 7 bases lying between them. Here the CDR3 DNA reads TGCGCCAGCAGCCACGAACACACTGAAGCTTTCTTT. This sequence encodes CASSHEHTEAFF.

The table lists this clonotype with a few counts. The gene calls are TRBV6-5 and TRBJ1-2; 10 positions match TRBD1. The germline gives CDR1 MNHEY, CDR2 SVGAGI. This CDR3 is built from 14 residues. V dropped 7 bases and J dropped 5; count of bases not matched to a gene: 7. CDR3 in amino acids: CASTPRTGGYGYTF. The CDR3 DNA reads TGTGCCAGCACCCCCAGGACAGGGGGATATGGCTACACCTTC.

This clonotype occurred a few times. V usage is TRBV11-3 and J usage is TRBJ2-7; the D gene is possibly TRBD2 (5 bases). V was pared by 5 bases and J by 1 base, with 12 bases between. The germline gives CDR1 SGHNT, CDR2 YENEEA. This CDR3 has 14 amino acids. CDR3 in amino acids: CASSKSGNSYEQYF. The CDR3 DNA sequence: TGTGCCAGCAGCAAAAGCGGCAATTCCTACGAGCAGTACTTC.

The chain employs TRBV7-2 and TRBJ1-1; unclear D gene. This CDR3 spans 13 amino acids. Germline V gene lookup returns CDR1 SGHTA and CDR2 FQGNSA. Trimming cost V 3 bases and J 1 base, with 6 bases left between them. The CDR3 region has the DNA TGTGCCAGCAGCTTTTGGACGAACACTGAAGCTTTCTTT. Its protein product is CASSFWTNTEAFF.